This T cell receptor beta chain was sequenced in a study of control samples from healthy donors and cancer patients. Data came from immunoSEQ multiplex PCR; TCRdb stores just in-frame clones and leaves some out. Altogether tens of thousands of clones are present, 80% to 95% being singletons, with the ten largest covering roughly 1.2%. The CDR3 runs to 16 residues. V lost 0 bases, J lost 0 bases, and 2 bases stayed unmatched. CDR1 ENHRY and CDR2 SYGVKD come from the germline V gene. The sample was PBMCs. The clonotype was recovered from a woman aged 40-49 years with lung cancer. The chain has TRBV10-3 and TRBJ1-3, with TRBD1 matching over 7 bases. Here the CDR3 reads CAISESTGSSGNTIYF. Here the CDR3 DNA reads TGTGCCATCAGTGAGTCGACAGGGAGCTCTGGAAACACCATATATTTT.